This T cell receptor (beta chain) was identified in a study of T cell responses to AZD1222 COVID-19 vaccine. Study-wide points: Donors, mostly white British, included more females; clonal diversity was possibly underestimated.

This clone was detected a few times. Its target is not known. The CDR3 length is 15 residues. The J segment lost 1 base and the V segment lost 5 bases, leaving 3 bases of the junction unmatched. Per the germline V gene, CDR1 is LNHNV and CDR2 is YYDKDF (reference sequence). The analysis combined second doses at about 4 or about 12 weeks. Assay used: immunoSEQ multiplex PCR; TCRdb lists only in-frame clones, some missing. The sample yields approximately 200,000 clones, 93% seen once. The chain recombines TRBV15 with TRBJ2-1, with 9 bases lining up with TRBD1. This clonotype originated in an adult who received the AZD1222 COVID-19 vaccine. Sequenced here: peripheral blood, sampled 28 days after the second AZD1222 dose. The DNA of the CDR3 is TGTGCCACCAGCGGGGGACAGGGATCCTACAATGAGCAGTTCTTC. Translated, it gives CATSGGQGSYNEQFF. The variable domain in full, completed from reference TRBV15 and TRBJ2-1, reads DAMVIQNPRYQVTQFGKPVTLSCSQTLNHNVMYWYQQKSSQAPKLLFHYYDKDFNNEADTPDNFQSRRPNTSFCFLDIRSPGLGDTAMYLCATSGGQGSYNEQFFGPGTRLTVL.